The clone carrying this T cell receptor (beta chain) has only a few counts. Its specificity is unknown. The data originate from a study of glioma-infiltrating T cells. Study-wide points: Only very few CDR3 sequences appeared in both tissue and blood. Gliomas, especially low-grade, showed above-expected tissue-blood divergence; non-neoplastic patients showed below.

Amplification of TCR alpha and beta CDR3 regions from RNA used iRepertoire nested multiplex PCR. One-step reverse transcription and amplification started from around 100-400 ng of tissue mRNA or PBMC total RNA. TCRdb reanalysed the multiplex PCR reads using MiXCR and keeps one entry per CDR3 protein. This table has 93,000 or so distinct CDR3 sequences, roughly 30% appearing once. Sequencing used glioma tissue, nonneoplastic brain tissue, or PBMCs (not recorded which). The receptor was derived from a human donor with low-grade glioma or glioblastoma, undergoing nonglioma brain surgery, or in good health (not recorded which).

The CDR3 protein is CASSPLSLMGSSYNSPLHF. The CDR3 DNA reads TGTGCCAGCTCACCACTGAGCTTAATGGGGAGCTCCTATAATTCACCCCTCCACTTT. The genes are TRBV18 and TRBJ1-6; the D is unclear. Trimming shortened V by 1 base and J by 0 bases, and 16 bases separated the two germline ends. The CDR3 loop spans 19 amino acids. Germline CDR1 is KGHSH and CDR2 is LQKENI.